These T cell receptor beta chains were read from a single sample in a study of T cells in Graves' hyperthyroidism and ophthalmopathy. Each CDR3 protein gets one entry after TCRdb re-called the multiplex PCR reads with MiXCR. The table has around 500,000 distinct CDR3 sequences, 12% to 15% seen once. Sequenced: blood. All receptors come from a woman aged 40-49 years with Graves' hyperthyroidism. Each CDR3 is given with its conserved first and last residue. The D gene is left open where the match is weak. A row's size may be missing; if present it is once, few, many or a size class.

TRBJ2-7,-,TRBV10-1,TRBD1,14,CAGSETGFPYEQYF,TGCGCCGGCAGTGAGACAGGGTTTCCCTACGAGCAGTACTTC
TRBJ1-1,few,TRBV5-1,-,18,CASSLGMRQANPNTEAFF,TGCGCCAGCAGCTTGGGTATGCGGCAGGCTAATCCGAACACTGAAGCTTTCTTT
TRBJ1-1,many,TRBV28,-,12,CASSSRNTEAFF,TGTGCCAGCAGTTCCAGGAACACTGAAGCTTTCTTT
TRBJ2-3,many,TRBV29-1,-,14,CSVLFGQGTDTQYF,TGCAGCGTTCTTTTTGGCCAAGGCACAGATACGCAGTATTTT
TRBJ1-2,many,TRBV12-3/TRBV12-4,-,13,CASSLDSYYGYTF,TGTGCCAGCAGTTTGGACAGCTACTATGGCTACACCTTC
TRBJ2-5,many,TRBV3-1,-,13,CASSQDPQYAQYF,TGTGCCAGCAGCCAAGATCCCCAATACGCCCAGTACTTC
TRBJ1-5,few,TRBV20-1,TRBD1,14,CSARDRQGWQPQHF,TGCAGTGCTAGAGATCGACAGGGGTGGCAGCCCCAGCATTTT
TRBJ2-1,-,TRBV20-1,TRBD2,15,CSARGGGESYNEQFF,TGCAGTGCTAGGGGTGGGGGGGAGTCCTACAATGAGCAGTTCTTC
TRBJ2-2,many,TRBV10-1,-,21,CASPLKTPIARTGEKAGELFF,TGCGCCAGCCCCCTCAAAACTCCTATAGCGAGGACGGGAGAGAAGGCGGGGGAGCTGTTTTTT
TRBJ2-7,-,TRBV13,-,16,CASSPRGLFPSYEQYF,TGTGCCAGCAGCCCCAGGGGCCTATTCCCCTCCTACGAGCAGTACTTC
TRBJ2-7,few,TRBV19,-,11,CATSGGYEQYF,TGTGCCACTTCGGGCGGCTACGAGCAGTACTTC
TRBJ2-7,many,TRBV5-1,TRBD1,15,CASSPGQVPTYEQYF,TGCGCCAGCAGCCCGGGACAGGTCCCCACCTACGAGCAGTACTTC
TRBJ2-7,many,TRBV12-3/TRBV12-4,-,15,CASSPAGTATYEQYF,TGTGCCAGCAGTCCCGCCGGGACCGCTACCTACGAGCAGTACTTC
TRBJ2-2,few,TRBV10-1,-,14,CASSGTTNTGELFF,TGCGCCAGCAGTGGGACAACGAACACCGGGGAGCTGTTTTTT
TRBJ1-5,few,TRBV19,-,15,CASQRRSQPDQPQHF,TGTGCCAGTCAAAGGAGGTCCCAACCCGATCAGCCCCAGCATTTT
TRBJ2-1,many,TRBV7-2,TRBD2,15,CASSLGSGSYNEQFF,TGTGCCAGCAGCTTAGGTAGCGGGAGCTACAATGAGCAGTTCTTC
TRBJ2-7,-,TRBV7-8,-,14,CASSFRGLTYEQYF,TGTGCCAGCAGCTTCCGGGGGTTGACCTACGAGCAGTACTTC
TRBJ2-3,many,TRBV14,TRBD2,14,CASSLGLVTDTQYF,TGTGCCAGCAGCTTAGGACTAGTCACAGATACGCAGTATTTT
TRBJ2-1,-,TRBV19,TRBD1,14,CASQPGTGENEQFF,TGTGCCAGCCAACCCGGGACAGGGGAGAATGAGCAGTTCTTC
TRBJ1-1,-,TRBV10-3,-,13,CAIKGDLNTEAFF,TGTGCCATCAAAGGAGATTTGAACACTGAAGCTTTCTTT
TRBJ2-2,-,TRBV4-2,-,17,CASSQETRATNTGELFF,TGTGCCAGCAGCCAGGAAACTAGGGCCACGAACACCGGGGAGCTGTTTTTT
TRBJ2-4,many,TRBV18,TRBD1,14,CASSPGQGVGIQYF,TGTGCCAGCTCACCGGGACAGGGCGTAGGCATTCAGTACTTC
TRBJ1-1,many,TRBV10-3,TRBD1,15,CAISSGQGVNTEAFF,TGTGCCATCAGCTCGGGACAGGGTGTGAACACTGAAGCTTTCTTT
TRBJ2-7,-,TRBV29-1,TRBD1,15,CSVDWVFGTGLEQYF,TGCAGCGTTGATTGGGTATTCGGGACAGGGCTCGAGCAGTACTTC
TRBJ2-1,many,TRBV6-1,TRBD2,17,CASRDKRLAGVPNEQFF,TGTGCCAGCAGAGACAAAAGACTAGCGGGAGTACCCAATGAGCAGTTCTTC
TRBJ2-1,-,TRBV20-1,TRBD2,17,CSALGLAGTDSYNEQFF,TGCAGTGCCCTTGGACTAGCGGGAACAGACTCCTACAATGAGCAGTTCTTC
TRBJ2-2,many,TRBV28,TRBD2,18,CASSPGLAGPGGTGELFF,TGTGCCAGCAGCCCAGGACTAGCGGGTCCCGGGGGCACCGGGGAGCTGTTTTTT
TRBJ1-6,many,TRBV3-1,-,15,CASSRAQGGNSPLHF,TGTGCCAGCAGCCGCGCACAGGGAGGTAATTCACCCCTCCACTTT
TRBJ2-1,many,TRBV2,-,13,CASSRGRPEEQFF,TGTGCCAGCAGTCGGGGACGGCCGGAGGAGCAGTTCTTC
TRBJ2-5,few,TRBV7-9,TRBD1,16,CASSARDREPQETQYF,TGTGCCAGCAGCGCCCGGGACAGGGAGCCCCAAGAGACCCAGTACTTC
TRBJ2-5,few,TRBV5-1,-,14,CASSLGLVKETQYF,TGCGCCAGCAGCTTAGGATTAGTGAAAGAGACCCAGTACTTC
TRBJ1-1,-,TRBV7-8,TRBD1,16,CASSTGQGARRTEAFF,TGTGCCAGCAGCACCGGACAGGGGGCGCGGAGAACTGAAGCTTTCTTT
TRBJ2-7,many,TRBV27,TRBD2,15,CASSSISGRRNEQYF,TGTGCCAGCAGTTCCATTAGCGGGAGGCGAAACGAGCAGTACTTC
TRBJ1-5,many,TRBV2,TRBD1,16,CASSGDRDGSQQPQHF,TGTGCCAGCAGTGGGGACAGGGACGGATCCCAACAGCCCCAGCATTTT
TRBJ2-1,many,TRBV6-1,TRBD2,18,CATKGTSGDGSSYNEQFF,TGTGCCACCAAAGGGACTAGCGGGGATGGAAGCTCCTACAATGAGCAGTTCTTC
TRBJ1-6,many,TRBV2,-,15,CASSGQSSYNSPLHF,TGTGCCAGCAGCGGACAGAGCTCCTATAATTCACCCCTCCACTTT
TRBJ2-1,many,TRBV20-1,TRBD2,14,CSALLAGSSVEQFF,TGCAGTGCTTTACTAGCGGGGTCGAGTGTTGAGCAGTTCTTC
TRBJ2-1,many,TRBV20-1,-,11,CSARTGQGQFF,TGCAGTGCTAGGACGGGACAAGGCCAGTTCTTC
TRBJ2-4,many,TRBV11-3,-,12,CASEGAKNIQYF,TGTGCGTCGGAGGGGGCCAAAAACATTCAGTACTTC
TRBJ2-5,many,TRBV28,-,13,CASSRHDQETQYF,TGTGCCAGCAGCAGACATGACCAAGAGACCCAGTACTTC
TRBJ2-2,many,TRBV30,TRBD2,16,CAWGFGTSGIGGELFF,TGTGCCTGGGGCTTTGGGACTAGCGGGATAGGCGGGGAGCTGTTTTTT